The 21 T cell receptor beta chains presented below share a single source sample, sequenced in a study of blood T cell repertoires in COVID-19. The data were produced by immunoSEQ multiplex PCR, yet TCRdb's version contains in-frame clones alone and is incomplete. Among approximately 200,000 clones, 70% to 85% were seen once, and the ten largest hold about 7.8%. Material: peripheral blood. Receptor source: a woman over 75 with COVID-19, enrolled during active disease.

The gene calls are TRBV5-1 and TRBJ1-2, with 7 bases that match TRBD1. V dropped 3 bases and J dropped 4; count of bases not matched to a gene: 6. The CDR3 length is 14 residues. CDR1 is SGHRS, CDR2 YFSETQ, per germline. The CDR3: CASSSGTAFYGYTF. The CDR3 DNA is TGCGCCAGCAGCTCCGGGACAGCTTTCTATGGCTACACCTTC.

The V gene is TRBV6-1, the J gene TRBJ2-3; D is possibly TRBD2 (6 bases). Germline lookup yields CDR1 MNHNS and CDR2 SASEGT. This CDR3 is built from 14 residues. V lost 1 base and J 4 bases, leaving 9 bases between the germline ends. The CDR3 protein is CASSEGPGADTQYF. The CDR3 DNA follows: TGTGCCAGCAGTGAAGGTCCGGGGGCAGATACGCAGTATTTT.

The CDR3 reads CASSEGGFGYGYTF. As DNA, the CDR3 is TGTGCCAGCAGCGAGGGGGGGTTCGGCTATGGCTACACCTTC. V usage is TRBV7-9 and J usage is TRBJ1-2; possible D gene TRBD1, 6 bases. V lost 5 bases, J lost 4 bases, and 14 bases lay in between. Germline CDR1 and CDR2: SEHNR and FQNEAQ (reference sequence). CDR3 length equals 14 residues.

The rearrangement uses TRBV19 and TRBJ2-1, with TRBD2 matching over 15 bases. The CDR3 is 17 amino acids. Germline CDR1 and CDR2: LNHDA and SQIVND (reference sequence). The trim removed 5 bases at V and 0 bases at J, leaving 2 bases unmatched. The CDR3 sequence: CASSGTSGGSSYNEQFF. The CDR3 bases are TGTGCCAGTAGTGGGACTAGCGGGGGGAGCTCCTACAATGAGCAGTTCTTC.

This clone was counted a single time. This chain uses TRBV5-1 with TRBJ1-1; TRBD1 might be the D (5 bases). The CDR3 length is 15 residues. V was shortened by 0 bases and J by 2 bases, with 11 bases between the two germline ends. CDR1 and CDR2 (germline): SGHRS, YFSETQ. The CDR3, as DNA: TGCGCCAGCAGCTTGGAGGGGCCTACTAACACTGAAGCTTTCTTT. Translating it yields CASSLEGPTNTEAFF.

The CDR3 nucleotides read TGTGCCAGTAAGGTAGGGGGACACGTTGAGAATTCACCCCTCCACTTT. This codes for CASKVGGHVENSPLHF. The chain is built from TRBV19 and TRBJ1-6, with D possibly matching TRBD1 (6 bases). Germline V CDR1 and CDR2: LNHDA, SQIVND (reference sequence). Trimming shortened V by 7 bases and J by 7 bases, and 20 bases separated the two germline ends. The CDR3 covers 16 residues.

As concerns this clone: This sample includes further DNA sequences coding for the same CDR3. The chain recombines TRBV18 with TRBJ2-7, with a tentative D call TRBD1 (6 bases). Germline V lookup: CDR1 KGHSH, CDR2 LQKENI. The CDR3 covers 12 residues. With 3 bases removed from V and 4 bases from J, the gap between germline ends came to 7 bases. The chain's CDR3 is CASSPDRYEQYF. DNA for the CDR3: TGTGCCAGCTCACCCGACAGGTACGAGCAGTACTTC.

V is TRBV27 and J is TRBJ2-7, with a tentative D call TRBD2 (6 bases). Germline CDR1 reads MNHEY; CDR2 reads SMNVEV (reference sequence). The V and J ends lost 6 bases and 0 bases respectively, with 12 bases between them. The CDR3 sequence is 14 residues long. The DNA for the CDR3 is TGTGCCAGCAGGGCTTTAGCGGACTCCTACGAGCAGTACTTC. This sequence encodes CASRALADSYEQYF.

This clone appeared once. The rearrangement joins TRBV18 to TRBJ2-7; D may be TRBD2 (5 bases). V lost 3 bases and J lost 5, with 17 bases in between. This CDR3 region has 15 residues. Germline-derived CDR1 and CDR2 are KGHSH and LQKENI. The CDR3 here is CASSPHRDSSHEQYF. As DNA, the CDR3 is TGTGCCAGCTCACCTCATCGGGATTCTTCCCACGAGCAGTACTTC.

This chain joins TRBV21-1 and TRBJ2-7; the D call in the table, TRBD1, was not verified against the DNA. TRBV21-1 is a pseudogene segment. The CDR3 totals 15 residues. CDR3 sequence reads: CASSNTRKGVREQYF. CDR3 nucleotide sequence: TGTGCCAGCAGCAACACGAGGAAGGGGGTCAGGGAGCAGTACTTC.

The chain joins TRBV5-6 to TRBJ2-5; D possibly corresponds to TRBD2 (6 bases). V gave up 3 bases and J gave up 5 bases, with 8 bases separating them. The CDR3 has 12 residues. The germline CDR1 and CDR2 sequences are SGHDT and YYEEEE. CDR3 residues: CASSSSGETQYF. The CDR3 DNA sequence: TGTGCCAGCAGCTCCAGCGGGGAGACCCAGTACTTC.

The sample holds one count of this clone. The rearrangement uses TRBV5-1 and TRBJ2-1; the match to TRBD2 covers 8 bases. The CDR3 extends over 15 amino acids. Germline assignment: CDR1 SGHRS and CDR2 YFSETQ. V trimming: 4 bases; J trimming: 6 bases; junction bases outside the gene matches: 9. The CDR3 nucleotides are TGCGCCAGCAGCCGGGGGGGCGGCCATGGCAATGAGCAGTTCTTC. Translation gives CASSRGGGHGNEQFF.

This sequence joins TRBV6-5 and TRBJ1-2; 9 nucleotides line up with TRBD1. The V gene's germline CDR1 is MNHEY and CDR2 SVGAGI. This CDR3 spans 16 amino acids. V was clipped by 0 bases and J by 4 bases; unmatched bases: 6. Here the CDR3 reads CASSYSMRDRVYGYTF. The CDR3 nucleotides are TGTGCCAGCAGTTACTCGATGCGGGACAGGGTCTATGGCTACACCTTC.

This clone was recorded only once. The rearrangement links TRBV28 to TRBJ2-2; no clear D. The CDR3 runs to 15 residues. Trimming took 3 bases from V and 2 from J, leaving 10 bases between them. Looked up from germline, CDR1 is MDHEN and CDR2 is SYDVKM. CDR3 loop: CASSLGLFNTGELFF. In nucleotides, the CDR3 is TGTGCCAGCAGTTTGGGCCTCTTCAACACCGGGGAGCTGTTTTTT.

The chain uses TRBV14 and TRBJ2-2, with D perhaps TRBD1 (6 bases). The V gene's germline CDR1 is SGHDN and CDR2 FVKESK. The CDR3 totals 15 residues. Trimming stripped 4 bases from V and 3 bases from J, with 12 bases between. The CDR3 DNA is TGTGCCAGCAGCCGTCGGGACAAATACACCGGGGAGCTGTTTTTT. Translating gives CASSRRDKYTGELFF.

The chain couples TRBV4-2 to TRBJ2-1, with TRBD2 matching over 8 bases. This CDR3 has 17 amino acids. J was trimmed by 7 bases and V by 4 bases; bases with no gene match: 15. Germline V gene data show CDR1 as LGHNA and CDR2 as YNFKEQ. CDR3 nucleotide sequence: TGTGCCAGCAGCCTCAAAGCTTCGAGCGGGGGCCAGAATGAGCAGTTCTTC. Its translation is CASSLKASSGGQNEQFF.

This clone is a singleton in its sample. As DNA, the CDR3 is TGTGCCAGCAGAACCAACTTAGACAATGAGCAGTTCTTC. Its protein is CASRTNLDNEQFF. V is TRBV7-9 and J is TRBJ2-1; no reliable D call. The CDR3 runs to 13 residues. Germline CDR1 SEHNR, CDR2 FQNEAQ (reference sequence). The V gene lost 6 bases and the J gene lost 5 bases, with 11 bases spanning the gap.

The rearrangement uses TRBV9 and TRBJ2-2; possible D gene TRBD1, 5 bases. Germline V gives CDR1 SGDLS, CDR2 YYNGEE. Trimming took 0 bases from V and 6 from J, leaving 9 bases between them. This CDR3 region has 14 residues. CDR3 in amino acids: CASSVAQGPGELFF. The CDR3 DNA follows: TGTGCCAGCAGCGTAGCTCAGGGTCCCGGGGAGCTGTTTTTT.

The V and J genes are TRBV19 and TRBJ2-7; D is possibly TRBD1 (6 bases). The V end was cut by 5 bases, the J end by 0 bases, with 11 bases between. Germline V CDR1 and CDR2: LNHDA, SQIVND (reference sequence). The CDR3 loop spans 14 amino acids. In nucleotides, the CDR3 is TGTGCCAGTAGTCCGTACAGGGTCTCCTACGAGCAGTACTTC. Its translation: CASSPYRVSYEQYF.

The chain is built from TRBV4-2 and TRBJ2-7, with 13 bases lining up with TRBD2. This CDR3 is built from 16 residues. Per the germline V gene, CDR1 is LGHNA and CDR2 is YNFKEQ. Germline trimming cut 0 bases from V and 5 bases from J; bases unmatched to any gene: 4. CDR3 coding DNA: TGTGCCAGCAGCCAAGATGTCGGGACTAGCGGGAACGAGCAGTACTTC. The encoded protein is CASSQDVGTSGNEQYF.

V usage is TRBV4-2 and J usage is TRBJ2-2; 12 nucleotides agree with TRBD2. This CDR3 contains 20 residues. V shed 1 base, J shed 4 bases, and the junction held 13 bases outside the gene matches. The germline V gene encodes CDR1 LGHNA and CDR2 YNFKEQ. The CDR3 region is CASSQGSSGGARWATGELFF. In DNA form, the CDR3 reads TGTGCCAGCAGCCAAGGGTCTAGCGGGGGGGCCCGATGGGCCACCGGGGAGCTGTTTTTT.